A single T cell receptor beta chain is shown here with its context. Antigen specificity is unknown. Libraries were prepared by immunoSEQ multiplex PCR; TCRdb keeps only in-frame clonotypes and omits some of them. The sample holds 130,000 or so clones, roughly nine tenths seen once. The CDR3 runs 15 residues. V was pared by 5 bases and J by 5 bases, with 9 bases of the junction left unmatched. Germline CDR1 reads MNHNY; CDR2 reads SVGAGI (reference sequence). The data stem from a study of cytomegalovirus exposure and HLA in healthy donors. Study as a whole: A subsequent analysis stated that the 95 to 150 validation repertoires were run on the same platform as the approximately 610 first-cohort repertoires. Points from the study as a whole: Within the 130 or so validation repertoires, first-cohort TCR clusters tended to co-occur, according to a later analysis.

Sequenced sample: PBMCs. The V and J genes are TRBV6-6 and TRBJ2-3; the match to TRBD2 covers 8 bases. The sequence was obtained from a woman aged 18-29 years in good health and CMV-seronegative. The CDR3 spells CASSHSGGGGDTQYF. CDR3 bases: TGTGCCAGCAGTCACAGCGGGGGAGGAGGAGATACGCAGTATTTT.